Sequencing of this TCR beta chain was carried out in a study of blood T cells in healthy people across ages. The authors ran a second PCR of about 6 to 11 cycles using a sample-barcoded 5' primer and a J-beta primer mix. TCRdb independently ran MiXCR on the 5' RACE reads; one entry per CDR3 protein. The sample includes around 870,000 distinct CDR3 sequences, 29% of them seen just once. The CDR3 runs 15 residues. Trimming shortened V by 1 base and J by 4 bases, and 13 bases separated the two germline ends. The germline CDR1 and CDR2 sequences are SEHNR and FQNEAQ (reference sequence). This clonotype was recorded a few times.

The sequenced material came from blood. The V and J genes are TRBV7-9 and TRBJ2-5; possible D gene TRBD2, 6 bases. The receptor comes from a woman older than 75 in good health. Written as DNA, the CDR3 is TGTGCCAGCAGCTTAGGTTTTAGGGGAGGAGAGACCCAGTACTTC. This sequence encodes CASSLGFRGGETQYF.